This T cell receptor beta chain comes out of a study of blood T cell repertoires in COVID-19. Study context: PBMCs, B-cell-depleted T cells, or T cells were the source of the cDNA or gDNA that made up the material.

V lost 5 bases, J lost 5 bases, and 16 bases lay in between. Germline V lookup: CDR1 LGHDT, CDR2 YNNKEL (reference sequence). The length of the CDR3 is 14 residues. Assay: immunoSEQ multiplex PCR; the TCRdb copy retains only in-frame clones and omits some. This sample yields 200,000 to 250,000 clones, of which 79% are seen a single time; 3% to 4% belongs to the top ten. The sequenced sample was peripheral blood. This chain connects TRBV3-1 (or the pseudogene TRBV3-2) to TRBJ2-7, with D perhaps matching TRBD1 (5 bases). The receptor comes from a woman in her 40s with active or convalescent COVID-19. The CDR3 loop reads CASSFMGRAHEQYV. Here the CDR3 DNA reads TGTGCCAGCAGCTTCATGGGCAGGGCCCACGAGCAGTACGTC.